This T cell receptor (beta chain) came from a study of T cell repertoires in cytomegalovirus infection. Germline values: CDR1 SGHKS, CDR2 YYEKEE (reference sequence). The ends were cut back, 0 bases at V and 7 bases at J, with 8 bases in the middle. CDR3 length equals 13 residues. This clonotype was picked up a small number of times. What it binds is unknown. From the reads, TCRdb called clonotypes with MiXCR, one entry per CDR3 protein. The sample includes approximately 120,000 distinct CDR3 sequences, around 28% of them seen just once. Sequencing was performed on CD8+ T cells from cultured PBMCs, taken from culture after CMV antigen stimulation. This receptor was obtained from a human donor in good health (CMV status not recorded). Some clones in this sample may be carry-over from other donors' samples. The V gene is TRBV5-5, the J gene TRBJ1-5; TRBD1 is a possible D gene (6 bases). As DNA, the CDR3 is TGTGCCAGCAGCTTGGCCAGGGGACAGCCCCAGCATTTT. This sequence encodes CASSLARGQPQHF.